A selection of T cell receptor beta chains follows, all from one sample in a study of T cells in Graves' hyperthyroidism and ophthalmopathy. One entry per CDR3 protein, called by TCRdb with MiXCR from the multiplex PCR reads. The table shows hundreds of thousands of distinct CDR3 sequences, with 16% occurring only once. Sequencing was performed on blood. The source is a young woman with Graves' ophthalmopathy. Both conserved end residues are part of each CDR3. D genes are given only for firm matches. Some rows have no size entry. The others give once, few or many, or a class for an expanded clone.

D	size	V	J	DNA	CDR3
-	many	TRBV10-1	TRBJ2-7	TGCGCCAGCAGTGAGTTTAGCCGGGACTCCTACGAGCAGTACTTC	CASSEFSRDSYEQYF
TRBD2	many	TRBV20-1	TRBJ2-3	TGCAGTGCTAGCCTCAGGACTAGCGGGAGTGGAGGTACGCAGTATTTT	CSASLRTSGSGGTQYF
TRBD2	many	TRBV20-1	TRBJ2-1	TGCAGTGCTAGAGATCTAGAGCCGGGACTAGAGGTTGAGCAGTTCTTC	CSARDLEPGLEVEQFF
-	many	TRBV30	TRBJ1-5	TGTGCCTGGAGTGGAAAGGGAAGTTCTCAGCCCCAGCATTTT	CAWSGKGSSQPQHF
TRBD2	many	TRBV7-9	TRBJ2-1	TGTGCCAGCAGCTCGAGGTCAGCGGGGGTCGGGAATGAGCAGTTCTTC	CASSSRSAGVGNEQFF
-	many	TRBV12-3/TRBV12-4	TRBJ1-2	TGTGCCAGCAGTTCCTCCGGGAAGGATGTAGGGGGCTACACCTTC	CASSSSGKDVGGYTF
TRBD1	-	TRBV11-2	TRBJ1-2	TGTGCCAGCAGCTTAGGAGGGGGCGTGGGCTACACCTTC	CASSLGGGVGYTF
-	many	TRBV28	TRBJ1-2	TGTGCCAGCAGTCCTAATCGACTCGGGCGAGACTATGGCTACACCTTC	CASSPNRLGRDYGYTF
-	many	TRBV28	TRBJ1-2	TGTGCCAGCAACCGGGACCGAGCTAACTATGGCTACACCTTC	CASNRDRANYGYTF
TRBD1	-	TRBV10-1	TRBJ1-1	TGCGCCAGCAGGCCCGGACAGGGGGCATGGAACACTGAAGCTTTCTTT	CASRPGQGAWNTEAFF
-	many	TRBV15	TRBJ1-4	TGTGCCACCAGCAGAGTAAATGAAAAACTGTTTTTT	CATSRVNEKLFF
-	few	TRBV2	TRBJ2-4	TGTGCCAGCATAAAACAATTGGGTAGTTTAAACATTCAGTACTTC	CASIKQLGSLNIQYF
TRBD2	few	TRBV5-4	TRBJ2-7	TGTGCCAGCAGCGTTGATACTAGCGGGGGGGACGAGCAGTACTTC	CASSVDTSGGDEQYF
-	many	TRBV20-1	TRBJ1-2	TGCAGTGCTAGAAGAGGGTGGGAAGTCTATGGCTACACCTTC	CSARRGWEVYGYTF
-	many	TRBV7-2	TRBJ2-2	TGTGCCAGCAGCTTAGCTTCCGGCTTGACCACCGGGGAGCTGTTTTTT	CASSLASGLTTGELFF
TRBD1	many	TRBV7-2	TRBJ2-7	TGTGCCAGCAGCCGGGGGTGGACAGGGGGCTACGAGCAGTACTTC	CASSRGWTGGYEQYF
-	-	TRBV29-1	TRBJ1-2	TGCAGCGTTGCGGGGGGCGCGGATGGCTACACCTTC	CSVAGGADGYTF
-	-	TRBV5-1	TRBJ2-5	TGCGCCAGCAGCGCGGCAAACCGGGGACGCGAAGAGACCCAGTACTTC	CASSAANRGREETQYF
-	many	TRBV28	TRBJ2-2	TGTGCCAGCAGTTTCAGAGGTCGGACCGGGGAGCTGTTTTTT	CASSFRGRTGELFF
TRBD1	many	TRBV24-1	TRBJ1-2	TGTGCCAGGTTTATTAGGGGGCGACGCTATGGCTACACCTTC	CARFIRGRRYGYTF
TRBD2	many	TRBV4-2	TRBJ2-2	TGTGCCAGCAGCCAGGGACTACTCACCGGGGAGCTGTTTTTT	CASSQGLLTGELFF
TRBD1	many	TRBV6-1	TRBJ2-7	TGTGCCAGCAGTCACCACGGACAGGGATCCACCTACGAGCAGTACTTC	CASSHHGQGSTYEQYF
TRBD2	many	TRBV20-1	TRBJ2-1	TGCAGTGCTAGAGAAAGCGGGGGAAACTACAATGAGCAGTTCTTC	CSARESGGNYNEQFF
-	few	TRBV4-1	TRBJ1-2	TGCGCCAGCAGCCAAGGACTCACGACTAACTATGGCTACACCTTC	CASSQGLTTNYGYTF
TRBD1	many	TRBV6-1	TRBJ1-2	TGTGCCAGCAGCCTCGGGACAGGGGGGGGCTACACCTTC	CASSLGTGGGYTF
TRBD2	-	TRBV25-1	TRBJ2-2	TGTGCCAGCAGTGAATTTTCCAGCGGGGGGGCGTGGGGGACCGGGGAGCTGTTTTTT	CASSEFSSGGAWGTGELFF
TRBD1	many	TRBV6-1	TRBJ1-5	TGTGCCAGCAGTGCCAGGACAGGGGGCGGGCAGCCCCAGCATTTT	CASSARTGGGQPQHF
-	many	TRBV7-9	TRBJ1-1	TGTGCCAGCAGCCCAAAGGTGAGGGTCGGTACTGAAGCTTTCTTT	CASSPKVRVGTEAFF
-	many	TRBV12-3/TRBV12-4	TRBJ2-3	TGTGCCAGCAGTTTAGGAGAAGCAGATACGCAGTATTTT	CASSLGEADTQYF
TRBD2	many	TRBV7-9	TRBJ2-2	TGTGCCAGCAGACTAGCGACCGGGGAGCTGTTTTTT	CASRLATGELFF
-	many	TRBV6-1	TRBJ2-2	TGTGCCAGCGGAGGGGGCGGGGACAAGTACACCGGGGAGCTGTTTTTT	CASGGGGDKYTGELFF
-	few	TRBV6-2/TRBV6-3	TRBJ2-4	TGTGCCAGCGGTATTAAAGCCAAAAACATTCAGTACTTC	CASGIKAKNIQYF
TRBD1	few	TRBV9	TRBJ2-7	TGTGCCAGCAGCGTAGATGATGCAGGGGGCGGCGAGCAGTACTTC	CASSVDDAGGGEQYF
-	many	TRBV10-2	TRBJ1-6	TGCGCCAGCAGCGTTAATTGGGGTAATTCACCCCTCCACTTT	CASSVNWGNSPLHF
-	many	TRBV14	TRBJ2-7	TGTGCCAGCAGCCAAAGACAAAGATACGAGCAGTACTTC	CASSQRQRYEQYF
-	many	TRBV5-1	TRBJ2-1	TGCGCCAGCAGCTTCCTGGGCGATGAGCAGTTCTTC	CASSFLGDEQFF
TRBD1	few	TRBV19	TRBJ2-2	TGTGCCAGTAGTATAGGTGGCAGGGGGTATCTGACCGGGGAGCTGTTTTTT	CASSIGGRGYLTGELFF
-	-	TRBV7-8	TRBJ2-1	TGTGCCAGCAGCTTAGGGGCAGGGCCACTTTCTGAGCAGTTCTTC	CASSLGAGPLSEQFF
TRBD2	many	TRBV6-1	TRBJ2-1	TGTGCCAGCAGTGTGCGGGCTTCCGGGGGGGCCTTTGTTAATGAGCAGTTCTTC	CASSVRASGGAFVNEQFF
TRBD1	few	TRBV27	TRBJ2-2	TGTGCCAGCAGTCCGGGACAGGGGGCGGGCGGGGAGCTGTTTTTT	CASSPGQGAGGELFF
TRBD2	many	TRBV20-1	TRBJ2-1	TGCAGTGCTTCGGATAGCGGGAGAGCCTACAATGAGCAGTTCTTC	CSASDSGRAYNEQFF
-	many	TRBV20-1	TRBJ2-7	TGCAGTGCTAGGATCCTGCTTGGTTTCTACGAGCAGTACTTC	CSARILLGFYEQYF
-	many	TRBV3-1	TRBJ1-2	TGTGCCAGCAGCCAAGTAGGGGGGGCTAACTATGGCTACACCTTC	CASSQVGGANYGYTF
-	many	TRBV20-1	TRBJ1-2	TGCAGTGCTGTTCCGGGACACAACTATGGCTACACCTTC	CSAVPGHNYGYTF
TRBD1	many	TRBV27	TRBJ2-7	TGTGCCAGCAGTTTATCGGGGGACAGGGCTTTCAACGAGCAGTACTTC	CASSLSGDRAFNEQYF
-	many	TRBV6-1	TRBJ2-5	TGTGCCAGCAGTTATTCATTGACAGGACAAGAGACCCAGTACTTC	CASSYSLTGQETQYF
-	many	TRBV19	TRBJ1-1	TGTGCCAGTTCTGGGGGGGCGAACACTGAAGCTTTCTTT	CASSGGANTEAFF
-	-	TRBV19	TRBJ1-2	TGTGCCAGTAGTAATAACTCCGGGGCCCTCTATGGCTACACCTTC	CASSNNSGALYGYTF
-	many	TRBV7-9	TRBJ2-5	TGTGCCAGCAGCTTTACTAACCGGGCCCTATCCGGGACCCAGTACTTC	CASSFTNRALSGTQYF
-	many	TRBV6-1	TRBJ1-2	TGTGCCAGCAGTGCCGAGGGCTACGGCTACACCTTC	CASSAEGYGYTF
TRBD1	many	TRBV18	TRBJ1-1	TGTGCCAGCTCACCCAACAGGGGAAATCCTGAAGCTTTCTTT	CASSPNRGNPEAFF
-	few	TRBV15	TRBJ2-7	TGTGCCACCAGCAGGTACTTTAAGGACAGCCTCCCTTACGAGCAGTACTTC	CATSRYFKDSLPYEQYF
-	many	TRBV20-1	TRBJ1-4	TGCAGTGCCCACAAGGAACCCGGTGAAAAACTGTTTTTT	CSAHKEPGEKLFF
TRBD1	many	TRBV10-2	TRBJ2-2	TGCGCCAGCACTAAGGACAGGGCTGGCGGGGAGCTGTTTTTT	CASTKDRAGGELFF
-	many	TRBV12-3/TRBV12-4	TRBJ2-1	TGTGCCAGCAGGTTGGGCAATGAGCAGTTCTTC	CASRLGNEQFF
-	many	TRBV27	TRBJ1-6	TGTGCCAGCAGTTTCAAGGGAGAGAATTCACCCCTCCACTTT	CASSFKGENSPLHF
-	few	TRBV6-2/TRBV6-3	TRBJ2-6	TGTGCCAGCAGCCCCTTAGCAGCTGGGGCCAACGTCCTGACTTTC	CASSPLAAGANVLTF
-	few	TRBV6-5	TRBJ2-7	TGTGCCAGCAGTTACTCTCTTCCCGCCGACCTAGATAGCTCCTACGAGCAGTACTTC	CASSYSLPADLDSSYEQYF
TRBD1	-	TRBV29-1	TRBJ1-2	TGCAGCGCTTGGGGACAGGGGGAAGCCTATTTTAACTATGGCTACACCTTC	CSAWGQGEAYFNYGYTF
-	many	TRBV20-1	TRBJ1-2	TGCAGTGCTAGAGATGGCCGGGGGACGACTAACTATGGCTACACCTTC	CSARDGRGTTNYGYTF